The rows below give T cell receptor beta chains drawn from one sample of a study of control samples from healthy donors and cancer patients. Measured with immunoSEQ multiplex PCR; TCRdb has only the in-frame clones, and not every one. The sample shows over 150,000 clones, 90% to 95% of them seen only once. Sequences were obtained from blood. These receptors originate from a woman in her late teens or twenties in good health. Each CDR3 is given with its conserved first and last residue. Fields, in order: V gene, D gene, clone size, J gene, CDR3 protein, CDR3 DNA. D genes are given only for firm matches. A clone size is listed for some rows: how often the clone was seen (once, few, many), or a class if it is expanded.

v_call: TRBV6-6; d_call: .; clone_size: .; j_call: TRBJ2-6; cdr3_aa: CASSLRVTGANVLTF; cdr3_nt: TGTGCCAGCAGTTTGAGGGTAACTGGGGCCAACGTCCTGACTTTC
v_call: TRBV7-8; d_call: .; clone_size: .; j_call: TRBJ2-1; cdr3_aa: CASSFPWLSEQFF; cdr3_nt: TGTGCCAGCAGCTTCCCCTGGTTGAGTGAGCAGTTCTTC
v_call: TRBV11-3; d_call: TRBD2; clone_size: .; j_call: TRBJ2-5; cdr3_aa: CASSRGRGGMETQYF; cdr3_nt: TGTGCCAGCAGCCGTGGGAGGGGAGGAATGGAGACCCAGTACTTC
v_call: TRBV28; d_call: TRBD1; clone_size: .; j_call: TRBJ1-2; cdr3_aa: CASREGTGQNYGYTF; cdr3_nt: TGTGCCAGCAGGGAGGGGACAGGGCAGAACTATGGCTACACCTTC
v_call: TRBV5-5; d_call: .; clone_size: .; j_call: TRBJ2-5; cdr3_aa: CASSFGGQETQYF; cdr3_nt: TGTGCCAGCAGCTTCGGGGGCCAAGAGACCCAGTACTTC
v_call: TRBV4-1; d_call: .; clone_size: .; j_call: TRBJ1-5; cdr3_aa: CASSHSEGGNQPQHF; cdr3_nt: TGCGCCAGCAGCCACTCGGAGGGGGGCAATCAGCCCCAGCATTTT
v_call: TRBV9; d_call: TRBD1; clone_size: .; j_call: TRBJ2-1; cdr3_aa: CASRGTGGIGNEQFF; cdr3_nt: TGTGCCAGCAGAGGGACAGGGGGCATCGGAAATGAGCAGTTCTTC
v_call: TRBV4-1; d_call: .; clone_size: .; j_call: TRBJ2-1; cdr3_aa: CASSQVPPRRVSYNEQFF; cdr3_nt: TGCGCCAGCAGCCAAGTACCCCCGAGGCGGGTCTCCTACAATGAGCAGTTCTTC
v_call: TRBV3-1/TRBV3-2; d_call: .; clone_size: .; j_call: TRBJ2-2; cdr3_aa: CASSLTLYTGELFF; cdr3_nt: TGTGCCAGCAGCCTAACCCTTTACACCGGGGAGCTGTTTTTT
v_call: TRBV6-5; d_call: TRBD1; clone_size: once; j_call: TRBJ2-7; cdr3_aa: CASSRDRALYEQYF; cdr3_nt: TGTGCCAGCAGCCGAGACAGGGCTTTGTACGAGCAGTACTTC
v_call: TRBV10-3; d_call: TRBD1; clone_size: .; j_call: TRBJ2-2; cdr3_aa: CAIQPGTGTSNTGELFF; cdr3_nt: TGTGCCATCCAGCCCGGGACAGGAACCTCGAACACCGGGGAGCTGTTTTTT
v_call: TRBV5-4; d_call: TRBD2; clone_size: .; j_call: TRBJ2-4; cdr3_aa: CASSEGLAGPSKNIQYF; cdr3_nt: TGTGCCAGCAGCGAGGGACTAGCGGGCCCGTCCAAAAACATTCAGTACTTC
v_call: TRBV4-1; d_call: .; clone_size: .; j_call: TRBJ2-5; cdr3_aa: CASSQMTGGQGTQYF; cdr3_nt: TGCGCCAGCAGCCAAATGACAGGCGGTCAAGGGACCCAGTACTTC
v_call: TRBV12-3/TRBV12-4; d_call: .; clone_size: .; j_call: TRBJ2-5; cdr3_aa: CASSLREETQYF; cdr3_nt: TGTGCCAGCAGTTTACGGGAAGAGACCCAGTACTTC
v_call: TRBV21-1; d_call: .; clone_size: .; j_call: TRBJ2-4; cdr3_aa: CASSKMGRPTLAKNIQYF; cdr3_nt: TGTGCCAGCAGCAAAATGGGGCGGCCGACCCTAGCCAAAAACATTCAGTACTTC
v_call: TRBV27; d_call: .; clone_size: .; j_call: TRBJ1-2; cdr3_aa: CASSLTRGNYGYTF; cdr3_nt: TGTGCCAGCAGTTTAACCAGGGGTAACTATGGCTACACCTTC
v_call: TRBV27; d_call: .; clone_size: .; j_call: TRBJ2-5; cdr3_aa: CASSYRGVQETQYF; cdr3_nt: TGTGCCAGCAGTTATAGGGGAGTCCAAGAGACCCAGTACTTC
v_call: TRBV6-5; d_call: .; clone_size: .; j_call: TRBJ2-1; cdr3_aa: CASSLLASPYNEQFF; cdr3_nt: TGTGCCAGCAGCCTCCTAGCTTCTCCGTACAATGAGCAGTTCTTC
v_call: TRBV19; d_call: .; clone_size: .; j_call: TRBJ1-1; cdr3_aa: CASSMTANTEAFF; cdr3_nt: TGTGCCAGTAGTATGACAGCGAACACTGAAGCTTTCTTT
v_call: TRBV11-2; d_call: .; clone_size: .; j_call: TRBJ1-2; cdr3_aa: CASSLIGSSLYGYTF; cdr3_nt: TGTGCCAGCAGCTTGATCGGCTCCTCCCTCTATGGCTACACCTTC